What follows describes a single T cell receptor (beta chain). What it recognizes is unknown. This entry belongs to a study of early T cells in non-severe SARS-CoV-2 infection. Study-level background: Chains were not paired, and sequencing was done on bulk RNA from unsorted whole blood. Regarding the study as a whole: In VDJdb matching, anti-spike CD8 responses were favored while private and CD4 specificities went missing.

The library protocol tagged individual cDNA molecules with unique molecular identifiers. TCRdb ran MiXCR on the 5' RACE reads and lists one entry per CDR3 protein. The repertoire has fewer than 85,000 distinct CDR3 sequences, about 15% of them found once; the top ten carry less than 3.5%. The CDR3 has 15 amino acids. Germline values: CDR1 SQVTM, CDR2 ANQGSEA. With V trimmed by 7 bases and J by 5 bases, 13 bases remained unmatched. The sequence derives from an adult who was a healthcare worker with PCR-confirmed SARS-CoV-2 infection or an uninfected control (not recorded which). The material sequenced was whole blood. V and J are TRBV29-1 and TRBJ2-3; the match to TRBD1 covers 9 bases. DNA for the CDR3: TGCAGCGCACAGTCCGGGACAGGGAGAGAAGATACGCAGTATTTT. Protein sequence: CSAQSGTGREDTQYF.